This TCR beta chain was obtained from a study of blood T cell repertoires in COVID-19. Study-level information: Samples of COVID-19 (acute and convalescent) were obtained from the United States, Italy and Spain. From T cells, B-cell-depleted T cells, or PBMCs came the material, which was cDNA or gDNA.

Original analysis: Reference gene primer amplification in the assay estimated nucleated cell counts. Sequenced by immunoSEQ multiplex PCR; TCRdb stores in-frame clones only, minus some. D and trimming were read from the DNA, whereas the V and J calls and clone size are those reported in that table. Of about 70,000 clones listed, around 81% were seen once; the top ten hold 20% to 25%. A single count supports this clone. The sample taken for sequencing was peripheral blood. The receptor comes from a woman aged 70 to 79 with acute or convalescent COVID-19.

The CDR3 DNA is TGTGCCAGCAGCCCCGGGACAGGGCTTTACGAGCAGTACTTC. Translation gives CASSPGTGLYEQYF. The genes are TRBV11-3 and TRBJ2-7; 9 nucleotides line up with TRBD1. Germline V gene lookup returns CDR1 SGHNT and CDR2 YENEEA. The CDR3 sequence is 14 residues long. V was pared by 5 bases and J by 4 bases, with 6 bases of the junction left unmatched. The full variable domain, in which reference TRBV11-3 and TRBJ2-7 provide the parts outside the CDR3, is EAGVVQSPRYKIIEKKQPVAFWCNPISGHNTLYWYLQNLGQGPELLIRYENEEAVDDSQLPKDRFSAERLKGVDSTLKIQPAELGDSAVYLCASSPGTGLYEQYFGPGTRLTVT.